Listed below are T cell receptor beta chains from one sample, sequenced in a study of cytomegalovirus exposure and HLA in healthy donors. Only in-frame clones appear in the TCRdb table, and some are missing; sequencing was by immunoSEQ multiplex PCR. The sample has approximately 51,000 clones, 72% seen once. Sequences were obtained from PBMCs. These TCRs come from a man between 25 and 39 years old in good health and CMV-seronegative. Both conserved end residues are part of each CDR3.

v_gene,j_gene,CDR3aa
TRBV15,TRBJ1-3,CATRDSPGNTIYF
TRBV7-9,TRBJ2-7,CASSLQGTGGNEQYF
TRBV6-1,TRBJ2-1,CASSEVGTGEQFF
TRBV25-1,TRBJ2-5,CASSEPTGGLETQYF
TRBV14,TRBJ2-7,CASSQGGPYEQYF
TRBV2,TRBJ2-3,CASLADTDTQYF
TRBV4-1,TRBJ1-1,CASSRGLHTEAFF
TRBV25-1,TRBJ2-2,CASRTNRGSYGELFF
TRBV19,TRBJ2-5,CASSMDAGGLATQYF
TRBV6-1,TRBJ1-1,CASTPGQGPNTEAFF
TRBV30,TRBJ2-7,CAWSKGGASRHYEQYF
TRBV2,TRBJ1-3,CASSDGQGFSSGNTIYF
TRBV7-9,TRBJ1-3,CASSSLGTGGFRNTIYF
TRBV7-8,TRBJ1-5,CASSEGGLEPQHF
TRBV5-1,TRBJ2-7,CASSLWTGSYEQYF
TRBV15,TRBJ1-2,CATSRDHVREGYTF
TRBV5-1,TRBJ1-3,CASSPGGTGNTIYF
TRBV11-2,TRBJ2-7,CASSLDVGAGAYEQYF
TRBV13,TRBJ1-2,CASSSWTGENGYTF
TRBV7-9,TRBJ1-5,CASSLVSGTGSNQPQHF
TRBV30,TRBJ2-7,CACSAQNYEQYF
TRBV5-6,TRBJ2-3,CASSYGNADTQYF
TRBV6-1,TRBJ1-2,CASSASGTRKNGYTF
TRBV5-1,TRBJ2-3,CASSLGLAGATDTQYF
TRBV29-1,TRBJ1-1,CSVWGVTEAFF
TRBV13,TRBJ2-5,CASSSLSRLAGNLQETQYF
TRBV14,TRBJ2-5,CASSQDGGGFRETQYF
TRBV10-3,TRBJ2-7,CAISDGESYEQYF
TRBV27,TRBJ2-2,CASRPPGQINTGELFF
TRBV5-1,TRBJ2-7,CASSPLAGSPGVEQYF
TRBV29-1,TRBJ2-1,CSVDGGANLYNEQFF
TRBV30,TRBJ1-5,CAWNGGGNQPQHF
TRBV5-4,TRBJ2-2,CASSLASGVNTGELFF
TRBV6-5,TRBJ1-1,CASARGEAEAFF